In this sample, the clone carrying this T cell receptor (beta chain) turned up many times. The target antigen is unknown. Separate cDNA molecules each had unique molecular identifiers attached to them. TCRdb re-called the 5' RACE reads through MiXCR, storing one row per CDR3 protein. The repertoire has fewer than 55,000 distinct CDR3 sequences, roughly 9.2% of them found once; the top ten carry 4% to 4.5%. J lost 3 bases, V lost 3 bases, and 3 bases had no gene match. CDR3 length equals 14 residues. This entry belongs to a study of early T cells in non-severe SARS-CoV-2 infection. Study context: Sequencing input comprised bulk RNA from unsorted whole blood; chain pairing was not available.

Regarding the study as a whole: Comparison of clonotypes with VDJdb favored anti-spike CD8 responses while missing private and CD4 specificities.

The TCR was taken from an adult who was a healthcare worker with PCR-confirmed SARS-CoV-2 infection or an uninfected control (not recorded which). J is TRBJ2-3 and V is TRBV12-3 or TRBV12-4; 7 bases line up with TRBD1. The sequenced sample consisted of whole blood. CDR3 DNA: TGTGCCAGCAGTTTCCTACAGGGGACAGATACGCAGTATTTT. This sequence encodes CASSFLQGTDTQYF.